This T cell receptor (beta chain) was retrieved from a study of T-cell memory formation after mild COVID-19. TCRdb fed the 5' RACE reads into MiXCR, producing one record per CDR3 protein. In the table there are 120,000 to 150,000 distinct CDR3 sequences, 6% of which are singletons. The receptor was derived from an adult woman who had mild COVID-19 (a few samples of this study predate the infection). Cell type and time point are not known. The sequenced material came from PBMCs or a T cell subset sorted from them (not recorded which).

The CDR3 DNA follows: TGCAGCGTGGGGGCCCACGGGGAGACCCAGTACTTC. Its protein is CSVGAHGETQYF. This chain links TRBV29-1 with TRBJ2-5; TRBD1 might be the D (6 bases). V was shortened by 6 bases and J by 5 bases, with 13 bases between the two germline ends. This CDR3 region has 12 residues. Per germline, CDR1 SQVTM and CDR2 ANQGSEA.